The 3 T cell receptor beta chains listed next were all sequenced from one sample in a study of T cells after posttransplantation cyclophosphamide. Produced via immunoSEQ multiplex PCR; TCRdb's table is partial and in-frame only. The sample holds tens of thousands of clones, and no clone turns up only once. The specimen was PBMCs. These receptors all stem from a man over 45 in good health, CMV-negative, and a related stem cell transplant donor.

This clone came up many times. The CDR3 region has the DNA TGTGCCTGGGATCATGGGGGGTACGAGCAGTACTTC. It encodes CAWDHGGYEQYF. The chain links TRBV30 to TRBJ2-7; perhaps TRBD2 as D (6 bases). Germline CDR1 is GTSNPN and CDR2 is SVGIG (reference sequence). V was trimmed by 5 bases and J by 4 bases, leaving 12 bases between them. CDR3 length equals 12 residues.

This clone was detected ten times or more. The gene calls are TRBV12-5 and TRBJ1-6, with 8 bases matching TRBD1. This CDR3 contains 14 residues. Germline-derived CDR1 and CDR2 are LGHNT and FRNRAP. V lost 2 bases to trimming and J lost 8 bases; unmatched junction nucleotides: 2. The CDR3 protein is CASGLQGADSPLHF. The CDR3 DNA reads TGTGCTAGTGGTTTGCAGGGGGCGGATTCACCCCTCCACTTT. Full variable domain (missing parts from reference TRBV12-5 and TRBJ1-6): DARVTQTPRHKVTEMGQEVTMRCQPILGHNTVFWYRQTMMQGLELLAYFRNRAPLDDSGMPKDRFSAEMPDATLATLKIQPSEPRDSAVYFCASGLQGADSPLHFGNGTRLTVT.

This clone showed up many times. The chain couples TRBV4-2 to TRBJ1-4; TRBD1 might be the D (5 bases). CDR1 LGHNA and CDR2 YNFKEQ come from the germline V gene. V shed 0 bases and J shed 2 bases, with 10 bases lying between them. CDR3 length equals 16 residues. The CDR3 nucleotides are TGTGCCAGCAGCCAAGAATATGCAGGGACTAATGAAAAACTGTTTTTT. Its protein is CASSQEYAGTNEKLFF.